These 8 T cell receptor beta chains share one sample of origin, sequenced in a study of blood T cells in healthy people across ages. It was with a sample-barcoded 5' primer and a J-beta primer mix that a second PCR of about 6 to 12 cycles was run. TCRdb ran MiXCR on the 5' RACE reads and lists one entry per CDR3 protein. The data hold hundreds of thousands of distinct CDR3 sequences, with under 45% observed a single time. The specimen sequenced was blood. These receptors came from a man between 60 and 75 years old in good health.

The chain uses TRBV14 and TRBJ2-7; the D is unclear. Germline-derived CDR1 and CDR2 are SGHDN and FVKESK. V was trimmed by 9 bases and J by 3 bases, leaving 12 bases between them. The CDR3 spans 12 residues. CDR3: CARPGLVYEQYF. The CDR3 region has the DNA TGTGCCAGACCGGGCCTCGTCTACGAGCAGTACTTC.

The chain joins TRBV3-1 to TRBJ2-7; the match to TRBD1 covers 10 bases. In germline, CDR1 is LGHDT, CDR2 YNNKEL (reference sequence). V gave up 0 bases and J gave up 5 bases; unmatched junction bases: 7. This CDR3 has 16 residues. CDR3 in DNA: TGTGCCAGCAGCCAAGATAGGGACAGGGGACGGCACGAGCAGTACTTC. Translating it yields CASSQDRDRGRHEQYF.

The V gene is TRBV7-2, the J gene TRBJ2-1, with 10 positions matching TRBD1. Germline V gene data show CDR1 as SGHTA and CDR2 as FQGNSA. The CDR3 sequence is 14 residues long. With 5 bases clipped from V and 12 bases from J, the junction kept 10 bases outside the gene matches. The CDR3 DNA reads TGTGCCAGCAGCCCTGACAGGGGGCGCAACGGGCAGTTCTTC. It specifies CASSPDRGRNGQFF.

This chain links TRBV7-9 with TRBJ2-1; possibly TRBD1 or TRBD2 for D (5 bases each). CDR3 length: 14 residues. CDR1 and CDR2 (germline): SEHNR, FQNEAQ (reference sequence). V shed 7 bases and J shed 7 bases, with 17 bases lying between them. As DNA, the CDR3 is TGTGCCAGCACAGTGCCCGGGACGGCGAATGAGCAGTTCTTC. Its translation is CASTVPGTANEQFF.

This clonotype was seen only a few times. The chain combines TRBV12-3 or TRBV12-4 with TRBJ1-2; weak D call: TRBD1 (5 bases). The V end lost 2 bases, the J end lost 6 bases, and 13 bases lay between the germline ends. This CDR3 comprises 14 residues. This chain's CDR3 is CASSLTPGLHGYTF. In DNA form, the CDR3 reads TGTGCCAGCAGTTTAACGCCGGGACTCCATGGCTACACCTTC.

The table lists this clonotype with a count of one. The chain uses TRBV7-2 and TRBJ1-3; 10 nucleotides align to TRBD1. V trimming: 4 bases; J trimming: 0 bases; junction bases outside the gene matches: 6. This CDR3 is built from 17 residues. CDR1 and CDR2 from the germline V gene are SGHTA and FQGNSA. The CDR3 DNA reads as TGTGCCAGCAGCTGGAGGACAGGGGGTTACTCTGGAAACACCATATATTTT. Its translation is CASSWRTGGYSGNTIYF.

In regard to this clonotype: This sequence may be a read error, since a much larger clone differs from it by one base. V gene TRBV20-1 combines with J gene TRBJ2-5; D is unresolved. This CDR3 comprises 12 residues. Per germline, CDR1 DFQATT and CDR2 SNEGSKA (reference sequence). In DNA, the CDR3 is TGCAGTGTTAAGACAAACCACGAGACCCAGTACTTC. Protein product: CSVKTNHETQYF.

The chain has TRBV7-9 and TRBJ2-1; 7 bases agree with TRBD1. The CDR3 has 12 residues. The V gene end was trimmed by 0 bases and the J gene end by 10 bases; junction bases not matched to a gene: 0. CDR1 SEHNR and CDR2 FQNEAQ come from the germline V gene (reference sequence). CDR3 in amino acids: CASSLAQGEQFF. CDR3 nucleotide sequence: TGTGCCAGCAGCTTAGCACAGGGGGAGCAGTTCTTC.